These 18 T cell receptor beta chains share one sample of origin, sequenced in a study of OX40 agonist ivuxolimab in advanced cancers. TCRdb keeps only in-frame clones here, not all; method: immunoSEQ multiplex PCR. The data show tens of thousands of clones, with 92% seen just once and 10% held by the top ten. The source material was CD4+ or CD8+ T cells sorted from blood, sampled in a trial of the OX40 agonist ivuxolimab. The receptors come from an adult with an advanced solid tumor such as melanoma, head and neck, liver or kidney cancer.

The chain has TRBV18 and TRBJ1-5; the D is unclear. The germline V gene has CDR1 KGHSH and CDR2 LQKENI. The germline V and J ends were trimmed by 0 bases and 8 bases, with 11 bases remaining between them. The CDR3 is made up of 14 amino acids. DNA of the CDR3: TGTGCCAGCTCACCACCAGAACGGTCGGAGCCCCAGCATTTT. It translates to CASSPPERSEPQHF.

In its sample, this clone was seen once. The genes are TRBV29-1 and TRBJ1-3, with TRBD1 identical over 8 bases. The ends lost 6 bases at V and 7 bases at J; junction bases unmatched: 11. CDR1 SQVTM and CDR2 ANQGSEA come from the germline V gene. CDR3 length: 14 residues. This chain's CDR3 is CSVAGTGLRNTIYF. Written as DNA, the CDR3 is TGCAGCGTGGCCGGGACAGGACTTCGGAACACCATATATTTT.

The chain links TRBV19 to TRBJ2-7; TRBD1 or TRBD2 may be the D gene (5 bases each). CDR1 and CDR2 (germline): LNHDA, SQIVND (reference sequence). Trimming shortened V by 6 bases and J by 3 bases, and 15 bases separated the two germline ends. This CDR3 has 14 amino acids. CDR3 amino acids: CASSPGTRGYEQYF. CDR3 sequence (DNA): TGTGCCAGTAGCCCCGGGACCCGGGGCTACGAGCAGTACTTC.

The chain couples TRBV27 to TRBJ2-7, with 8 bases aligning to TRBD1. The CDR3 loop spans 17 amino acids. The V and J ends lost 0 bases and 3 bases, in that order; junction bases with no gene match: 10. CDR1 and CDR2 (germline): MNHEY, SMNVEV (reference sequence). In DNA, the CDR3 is TGTGCCAGCAGTTTATCGTTTATAGGACAGGGTAACTACGAGCAGTACTTC. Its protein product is CASSLSFIGQGNYEQYF.

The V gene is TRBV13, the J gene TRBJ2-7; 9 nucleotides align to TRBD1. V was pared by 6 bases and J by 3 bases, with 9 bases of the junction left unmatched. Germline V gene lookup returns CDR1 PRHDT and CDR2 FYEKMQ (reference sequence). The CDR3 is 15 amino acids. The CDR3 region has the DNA TGTGCCAGCAGGTCGTCCGGGACAGGGAACTACGAGCAGTACTTC. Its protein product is CASRSSGTGNYEQYF.

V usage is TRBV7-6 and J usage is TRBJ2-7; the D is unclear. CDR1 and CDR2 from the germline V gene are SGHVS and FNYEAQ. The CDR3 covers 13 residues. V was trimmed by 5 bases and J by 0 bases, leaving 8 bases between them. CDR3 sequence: CASSARSSYEQYF. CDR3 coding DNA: TGTGCCAGCAGCGCCCGAAGCTCCTACGAGCAGTACTTC. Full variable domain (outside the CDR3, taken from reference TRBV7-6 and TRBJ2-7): GAGVSQSPRYKVTKRGQDVALRCDPISGHVSLYWYRQALGQGPEFLTYFNYEAQQDKSGLPNDRFSAERPEGSISTLTIQRTEQRDSAMYRCASSARSSYEQYFGPGTRLTVT.

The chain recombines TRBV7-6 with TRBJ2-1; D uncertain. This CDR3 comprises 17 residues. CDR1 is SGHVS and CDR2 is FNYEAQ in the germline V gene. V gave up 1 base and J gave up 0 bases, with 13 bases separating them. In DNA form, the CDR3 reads TGTGCCAGCAGCTTAGTTTGGAGTTCCACCTCCTACAATGAGCAGTTCTTC. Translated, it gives CASSLVWSSTSYNEQFF. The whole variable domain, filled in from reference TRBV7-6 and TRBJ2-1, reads GAGVSQSPRYKVTKRGQDVALRCDPISGHVSLYWYRQALGQGPEFLTYFNYEAQQDKSGLPNDRFSAERPEGSISTLTIQRTEQRDSAMYRCASSLVWSSTSYNEQFFGPGTRLTVL.

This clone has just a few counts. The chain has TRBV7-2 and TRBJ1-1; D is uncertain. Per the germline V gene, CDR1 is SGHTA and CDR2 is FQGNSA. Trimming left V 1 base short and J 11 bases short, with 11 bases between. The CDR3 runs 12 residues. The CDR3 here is CASSLGGDEAFF. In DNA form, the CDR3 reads TGTGCCAGCAGCTTAGGTGGGGATGAGGCTTTCTTT.

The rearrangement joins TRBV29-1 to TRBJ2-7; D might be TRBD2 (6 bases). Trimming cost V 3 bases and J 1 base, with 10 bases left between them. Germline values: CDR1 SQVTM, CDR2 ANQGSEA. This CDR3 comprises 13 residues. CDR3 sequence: CSVDIGGSYEQYF. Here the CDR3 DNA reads TGCAGCGTTGATATTGGGGGGTCCTACGAGCAGTACTTC.

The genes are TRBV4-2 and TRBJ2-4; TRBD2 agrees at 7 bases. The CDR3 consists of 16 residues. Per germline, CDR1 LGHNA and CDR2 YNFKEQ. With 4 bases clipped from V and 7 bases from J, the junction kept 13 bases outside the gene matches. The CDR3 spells CASSPMTSPEGNIQYF. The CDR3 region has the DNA TGTGCCAGCAGCCCGATGACTAGCCCAGAGGGGAACATTCAGTACTTC.

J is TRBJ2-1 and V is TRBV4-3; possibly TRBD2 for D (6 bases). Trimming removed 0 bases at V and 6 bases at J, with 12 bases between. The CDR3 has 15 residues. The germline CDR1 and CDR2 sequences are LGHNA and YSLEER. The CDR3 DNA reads TGCGCCAGCAGCCAAGACCGGGACTTCTCCAATGAGCAGTTCTTC. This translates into CASSQDRDFSNEQFF.

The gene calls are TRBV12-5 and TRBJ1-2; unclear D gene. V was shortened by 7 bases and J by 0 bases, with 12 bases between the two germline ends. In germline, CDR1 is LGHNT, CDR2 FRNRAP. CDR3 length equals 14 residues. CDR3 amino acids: CASAFGVTNYGYTF. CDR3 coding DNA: TGTGCTAGTGCATTCGGGGTCACTAACTATGGCTACACCTTC.

This CDR3 is CASSPSWGGTGYGYTF. CDR3 bases: TGTGCCAGCAGCCCTTCTTGGGGAGGAACGGGCTATGGCTACACCTTC. The V and J genes are TRBV5-5 and TRBJ1-2; D is uncertain. The length of the CDR3 is 16 residues. Germline V gene sequence: CDR1 SGHKS, CDR2 YYEKEE (reference sequence). V was shortened by 4 bases and J by 4 bases, with 20 bases between the two germline ends. The whole variable domain, remainder taken from reference TRBV5-5 and TRBJ1-2, is DAGVTQSPTHLIKTRGQQVTLRCSPISGHKSVSWYQQVLGQGPQFIFQYYEKEERGRGNFPDRFSARQFPNYSSELNVNALLLGDSALYLCASSPSWGGTGYGYTFGSGTRLTVV.

CDR3 region: CASSIIGTVYEQYF. DNA for the CDR3: TGTGCCAGTAGTATAATCGGGACAGTATACGAGCAGTACTTC. J is TRBJ2-7 and V is TRBV19, with 7 bases aligning to TRBD1. The trim removed 2 bases at V and 4 bases at J, leaving 5 bases unmatched. This CDR3 has 14 residues. Looked up from germline, CDR1 is LNHDA and CDR2 is SQIVND (reference sequence).

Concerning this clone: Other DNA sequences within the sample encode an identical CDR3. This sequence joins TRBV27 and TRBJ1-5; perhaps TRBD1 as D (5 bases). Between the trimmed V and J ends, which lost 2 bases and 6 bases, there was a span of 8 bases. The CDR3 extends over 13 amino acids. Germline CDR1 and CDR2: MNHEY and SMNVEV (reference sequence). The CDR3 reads CASSLGGGQPQHF. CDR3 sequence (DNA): TGTGCCAGCAGTTTAGGGGGGGGTCAGCCCCAGCATTTT.

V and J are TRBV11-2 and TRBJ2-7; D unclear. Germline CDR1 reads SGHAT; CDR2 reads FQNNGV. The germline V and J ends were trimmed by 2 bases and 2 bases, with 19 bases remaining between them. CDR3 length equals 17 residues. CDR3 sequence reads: CASSLSGSVYGTYEQYF. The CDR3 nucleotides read TGTGCCAGCAGCTTATCGGGTTCGGTGTACGGCACCTACGAGCAGTACTTC.

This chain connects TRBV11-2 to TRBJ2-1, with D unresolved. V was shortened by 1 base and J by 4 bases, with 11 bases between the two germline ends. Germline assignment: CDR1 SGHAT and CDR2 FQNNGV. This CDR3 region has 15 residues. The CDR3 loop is CASSLGKRVYNEQFF. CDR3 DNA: TGTGCCAGCAGCTTAGGAAAACGGGTTTACAATGAGCAGTTCTTC.

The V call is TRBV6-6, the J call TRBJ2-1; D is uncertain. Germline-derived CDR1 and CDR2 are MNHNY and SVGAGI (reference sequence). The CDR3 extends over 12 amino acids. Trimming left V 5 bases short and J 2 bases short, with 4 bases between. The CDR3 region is CASSDAYNEQFF. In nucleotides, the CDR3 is TGTGCCAGCAGTGATGCCTACAATGAGCAGTTCTTC.